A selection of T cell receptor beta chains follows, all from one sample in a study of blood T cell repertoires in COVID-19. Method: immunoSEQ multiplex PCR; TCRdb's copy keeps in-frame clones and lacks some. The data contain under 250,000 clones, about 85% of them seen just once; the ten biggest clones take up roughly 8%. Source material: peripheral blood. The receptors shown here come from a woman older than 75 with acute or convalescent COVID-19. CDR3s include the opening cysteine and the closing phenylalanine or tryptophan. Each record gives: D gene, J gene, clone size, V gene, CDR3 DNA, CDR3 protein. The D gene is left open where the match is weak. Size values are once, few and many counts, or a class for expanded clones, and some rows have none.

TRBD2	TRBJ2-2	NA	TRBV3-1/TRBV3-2	TGTGCCAGCCGCGGACTAGCGGGGGGGGCGAACACCGGGGAGCTGTTTTTT	CASRGLAGGANTGELFF
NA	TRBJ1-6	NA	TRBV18	TGTGCCAGCTCACCCCGGGGTACAGAGAATTCACCCCTCCACTTT	CASSPRGTENSPLHF
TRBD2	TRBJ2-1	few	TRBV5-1	TGCGCCAGCAGCTTGGACCTATCAAGCGGGAGTGGCTACAATGAGCAGTTCTTC	CASSLDLSSGSGYNEQFF
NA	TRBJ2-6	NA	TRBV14	TGTGCCAGCAGCCGGCGGGCGACAGGTGCCTTATTATCTGGGGCCAACGTCCTGACTTTC	CASSRRATGALLSGANVLTF
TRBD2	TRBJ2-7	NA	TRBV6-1	TGTGCCAGCAGTGAGCCTAGCGGAACCGAGCAGTACTTC	CASSEPSGTEQYF
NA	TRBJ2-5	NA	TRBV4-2	TGTGCCAGCAGCCAAACTTCGGGAAATCAAGAGACCCAGTACTTC	CASSQTSGNQETQYF
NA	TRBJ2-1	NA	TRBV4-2	TGTGCCAGCAGCCAAGCGGCCAGGGACAATGAGCAGTTCTTC	CASSQAARDNEQFF
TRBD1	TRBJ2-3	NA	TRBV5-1	TGCGCCAGCAGCTGGGTGGACAGGGGCACAGATACGCAGTATTTT	CASSWVDRGTDTQYF
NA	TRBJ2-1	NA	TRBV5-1	TGCGCCAGCAGCGGGGCGAAACACAATGAGCAGTTCTTC	CASSGAKHNEQFF
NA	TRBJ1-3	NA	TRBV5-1	TGCGCCAGCAGCAGGGGCCGCAGCGGGGGAAACACCATATATTTT	CASSRGRSGGNTIYF
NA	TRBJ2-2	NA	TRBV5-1	TGCGCCAGCAGCCGTGGACAAAGGAACACCGGGGAGCTGTTTTTT	CASSRGQRNTGELFF
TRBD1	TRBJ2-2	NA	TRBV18	TGTGCCAGCTCACCACGACAGGGGGCCGATACCGGGGAGCTGTTTTTT	CASSPRQGADTGELFF
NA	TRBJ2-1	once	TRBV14	TGTGCCAGCAGGAAAGGGGGAGTGTACAATGAGCAGTTCTTC	CASRKGGVYNEQFF
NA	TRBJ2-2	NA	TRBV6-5	TGTGCCAGCCAGGGGCTCCCGAACACCGGGGAGCTGTTTTTT	CASQGLPNTGELFF
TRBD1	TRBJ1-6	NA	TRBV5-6	TGTGCCAGCACCAGGGGGGCCGCCGCACCCCTCCACTTT	CASTRGAAAPLHF
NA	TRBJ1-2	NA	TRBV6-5	TGTGCCAGCAAAGGGACACCCTCATATGGCTACACCTTC	CASKGTPSYGYTF
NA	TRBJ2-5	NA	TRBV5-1	TGCGCCAGCAGCTTTACCAGGGAAGAGACCCAGTACTTC	CASSFTREETQYF
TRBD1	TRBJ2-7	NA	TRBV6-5	TGTGCCAGCAGTTACTCAGATGGGACAGTGACCGAGCAGTACTTC	CASSYSDGTVTEQYF
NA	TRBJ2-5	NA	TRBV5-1	TGCGCCAGCAGCTCGGCGGGGTTCCGAGAGACCCAGTACTTC	CASSSAGFRETQYF
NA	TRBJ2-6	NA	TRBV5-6	TGTGCCAGCAGCCCCCCGGGCTCTGGGGCCAACGTCCTGACTTTC	CASSPPGSGANVLTF
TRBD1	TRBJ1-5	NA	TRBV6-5	TGTGCCAGCAGCGGGACAGGCCGAGGCCAGCCCCAGCATTTT	CASSGTGRGQPQHF
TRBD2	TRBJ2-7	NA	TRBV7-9	TGTGCCAGCAGTCCTTCCGGGACTAGCGGGGGTACGGCCTACGAGCAGTACTTC	CASSPSGTSGGTAYEQYF
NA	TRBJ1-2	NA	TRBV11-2	TGTGCCAGCAGCTTCCCGGGGAGGGACTATGGCTACACCTTC	CASSFPGRDYGYTF
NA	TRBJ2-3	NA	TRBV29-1	TGCAGCGCCAGTCTGGTACAGAGCACAGATACGCAGTATTTT	CSASLVQSTDTQYF
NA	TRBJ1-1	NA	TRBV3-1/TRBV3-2	TGTGCCAGCAGCCAGCGTAGGGGGTTAATGAACACTGAAGCTTTCTTT	CASSQRRGLMNTEAFF
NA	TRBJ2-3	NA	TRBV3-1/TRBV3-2	TGTGCCAGCAGCCACAATTCCAGGGTCCAGGGGGATACGCAGTATTTT	CASSHNSRVQGDTQYF
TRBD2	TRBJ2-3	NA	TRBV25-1	TGTGCCAGCAGTGAGTTCGGGACTAGCGGCACAGATACGCAGTATTTT	CASSEFGTSGTDTQYF
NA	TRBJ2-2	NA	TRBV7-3	TGTGCCAGCAGCTCCGACAGGTCCACCGGGGAGCTGTTTTTT	CASSSDRSTGELFF
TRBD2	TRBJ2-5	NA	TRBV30	TGTGCCTGGAGTTTAGCGGGAGTTCAAGAGACCCAGTACTTC	CAWSLAGVQETQYF
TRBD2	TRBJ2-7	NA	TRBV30	TGTGCCTGGAGGCGAACGGCGGGAGGGTCCTACGAGCAGTACTTC	CAWRRTAGGSYEQYF
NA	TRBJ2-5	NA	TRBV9	TGTGCCAGCAGCGTAGACCGTGGAGCGAAAGAGACCCAGTACTTC	CASSVDRGAKETQYF
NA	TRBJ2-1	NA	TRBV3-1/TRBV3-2	TGTGCCAGCAGCCAAGAGTCCCGGGAGAAAAAAAACAATGAGCAGTTCTTC	CASSQESREKKNNEQFF
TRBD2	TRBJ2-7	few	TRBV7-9	TGTGCCAGCAGCTTAGGTGGCGGGGGACTGACTTACGAGCAGTACTTC	CASSLGGGGLTYEQYF
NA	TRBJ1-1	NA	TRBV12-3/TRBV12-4	TGTGCCAGCAGGGACAGAGACACTGAAGCTTTCTTT	CASRDRDTEAFF
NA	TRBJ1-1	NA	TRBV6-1	TGTGCCAGCAGTGAATGGGGGGGGAACACTGAAGCTTTCTTT	CASSEWGGNTEAFF
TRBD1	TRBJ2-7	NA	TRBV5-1	TGCGCCAGCAGCTTGGGAGACAGGGGCGAGCAGTACTTC	CASSLGDRGEQYF
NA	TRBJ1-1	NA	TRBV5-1	TGCGCCAGCAGCCCAGCTCTCGGGACACAAACCACTGAAGCTTTCTTT	CASSPALGTQTTEAFF
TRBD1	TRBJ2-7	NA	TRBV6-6	TGTGCCAGCAGCCCGGGACAGGAAGAGCAGTACTTC	CASSPGQEEQYF
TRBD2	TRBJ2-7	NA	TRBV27	TGTGCCAGCAGTTTTCGACCCGGGGGGGGCTTTTACGAGCAGTACTTC	CASSFRPGGGFYEQYF
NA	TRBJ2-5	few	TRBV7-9	TGTGCCAGCAGCCAGGACAGCGAGGCGACCCAGTACTTC	CASSQDSEATQYF
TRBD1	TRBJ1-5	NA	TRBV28	TGTGCCAGCAGTTGGGGTTCCGGAGGGACAGTAGGTCAGCCCCAGCATTTT	CASSWGSGGTVGQPQHF
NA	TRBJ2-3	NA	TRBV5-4	TGTGCCAGCAGCTACACAGGGAGCACAGATACGCAGTATTTT	CASSYTGSTDTQYF
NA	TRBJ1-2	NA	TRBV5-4	TGTGCCAGCAGCTTACAGGGCGGTAGCCATGGCTACACCTTC	CASSLQGGSHGYTF
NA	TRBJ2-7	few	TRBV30	TGTGCCTGGACCTCAGGCGGGTACTACGAGCAGTACTTC	CAWTSGGYYEQYF
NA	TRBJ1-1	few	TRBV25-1	TGTGCCAGCATCAACGACAGGACGAACACTGAAGCTTTCTTT	CASINDRTNTEAFF
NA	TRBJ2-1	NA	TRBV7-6	TGTGCCAGCAGTTTACGCGAGGGCTGGAGTTCCTACAATGAGCAGTTCTTC	CASSLREGWSSYNEQFF
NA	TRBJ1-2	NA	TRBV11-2	TGTGCCAGCAGCTTAGAACCAGGGGCCAACTATGGCTACACCTTC	CASSLEPGANYGYTF
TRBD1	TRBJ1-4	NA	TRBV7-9	TGTGCCAGCAGCGTGGAGACAGGGCGAAATGAAAAACTGTTTTTT	CASSVETGRNEKLFF
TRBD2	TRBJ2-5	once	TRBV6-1	TGTGCCAGCAGTGAGGAGACGGGACTAGCGGGGAAGACCCAGTACTTC	CASSEETGLAGKTQYF
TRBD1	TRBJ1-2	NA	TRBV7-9	TGTGCCAGCAGCAAGGACAGGGAATATGGCTACACCTTC	CASSKDREYGYTF
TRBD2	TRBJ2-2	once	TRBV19	TGTGCCAGTCAGCCGACTAGCTCCACCGGGGAGCTGTTTTTT	CASQPTSSTGELFF